Presented here are 10 T cell receptor beta chains from one specimen sequenced in a study of memory CD4+ T cells and cytomegalovirus serostatus. This table comes from immunoSEQ multiplex PCR, and its TCRdb copy is limited to in-frame clones, with some not included. The table records about 46,000 clones, around four fifths of them present only once. The sort gate was single viable CD3+CD4+CD8-CD45RO+ cells for memory CD4+ T cells. What was sequenced was memory CD4+ T cells from blood. These receptors all stem from an adult in good health and CMV-seronegative.

This clone rates as medium-sized. The V gene is TRBV19, the J gene TRBJ1-6; D gene uncertain. The V end lost 5 bases, the J end lost 10 bases, and 12 bases lay between the germline ends. CDR1 and CDR2 (germline): LNHDA, SQIVND (reference sequence). The CDR3 contains 13 residues. CDR3: CASSSTGESPLHF. In DNA form, the CDR3 reads TGTGCCAGTAGTTCGACTGGGGAATCACCCCTCCACTTT.

This chain connects TRBV21-1 to TRBJ1-2. TRBV21-1 is recorded as a pseudogene. The CDR3 is made up of 19 amino acids. Here the CDR3 reads CASSKRLGPGGVLLSGYTF. In DNA, the CDR3 is TGTGCCAGCAGCAAACGTCTCGGGCCAGGAGGTGTCCTATTATCCGGCTACACCTTC.

This chain uses TRBV2 with TRBJ2-1; D unresolved. This CDR3 is built from 10 residues. Germline V gene data show CDR1 as SNHLY and CDR2 as FYNNEI. The V gene lost 5 bases and the J gene lost 8 bases, with 4 bases spanning the gap. The CDR3 loop is CASSKDEQFF. The CDR3, as DNA: TGTGCCAGCAGTAAGGATGAGCAGTTCTTC.

The chain carries TRBV7-9 and TRBJ1-5; possibly TRBD1 for D (5 bases). This CDR3 has 16 amino acids. The V end lost 5 bases, the J end lost 2 bases, and 16 bases lay between the germline ends. The germline gives CDR1 SEHNR, CDR2 FQNEAQ (reference sequence). Here the CDR3 reads CASSRHRLGGNQPQHF. The CDR3 DNA follows: TGTGCCAGCAGCCGCCACCGCCTGGGGGGCAATCAGCCCCAGCATTTT.

The table lists this clone with a count of one. The rearrangement joins TRBV7-9 to TRBJ1-5; D remains unclear. Between the trimmed V and J ends, which lost 6 bases and 9 bases, there was a span of 15 bases. The CDR3 sequence is 13 residues long. CDR1 is SEHNR and CDR2 is FQNEAQ in the germline V gene (reference sequence). The CDR3 region has the DNA TGTGCCAGCAGTCATAATCCCGCCGCGCCCCAGCATTTT. As protein: CASSHNPAAPQHF.

This clone was seen more than once but under ten times. V and J are TRBV5-6 and TRBJ2-2; 10 bases agree with TRBD1. This CDR3 has 16 residues. With 4 bases clipped from V and 6 bases from J, the junction kept 9 bases outside the gene matches. Germline V gene data show CDR1 as SGHDT and CDR2 as YYEEEE. The CDR3 DNA is TGTGCCAGCAGCATCCCGGGACAGGGGATAGCCGGGGAGCTGTTTTTT. Translation gives CASSIPGQGIAGELFF. Based on the CDR3 plus reference TRBV5-6 and TRBJ2-2, the full variable domain is DAGVTQSPTHLIKTRGQQVTLRCSPKSGHDTVSWYQQALGQGPQFIFQYYEEEERQRGNFPDRFSGHQFPNYSSELNVNALLLGDSALYLCASSIPGQGIAGELFFGEGSRLTVL.

This chain joins TRBV7-9 and TRBJ2-2; 9 nucleotides match TRBD1. CDR1 and CDR2 (germline): SEHNR, FQNEAQ (reference sequence). This CDR3 contains 16 residues. J was trimmed by 6 bases and V by 5 bases; bases with no gene match: 10. Written as DNA, the CDR3 is TGTGCCAGCAGCCCCCCGGGACAGGGTTTCTCCGGGGAGCTGTTTTTT. Translating it yields CASSPPGQGFSGELFF.

The V and J genes are TRBV9 and TRBJ1-6, with D tentatively TRBD1 (5 bases). The CDR3 is 16 amino acids. Germline CDR1 SGDLS, CDR2 YYNGEE. The V and J ends lost 4 bases and 8 bases respectively, with 19 bases between them. CDR3 loop: CASSSTGGRPYSPLHF. DNA of the CDR3: TGTGCCAGCAGCTCGACCGGGGGGAGGCCGTATTCACCCCTCCACTTT.

The chain uses TRBV28 and TRBJ1-2; D gene uncertain. CDR1 and CDR2 from the germline V gene are MDHEN and SYDVKM. This CDR3 has 12 residues. The ends were cut back, 1 base at V and 8 bases at J, with 8 bases in the middle. The DNA of the CDR3 is TGTGCCAGCAGTTTATCCGGGATAGGCTACACCTTC. Translating gives CASSLSGIGYTF.

The chain carries TRBV27 and TRBJ1-1; 7 nucleotides match TRBD1. This CDR3 is 12 amino acids long. Germline loops: CDR1 MNHEY, CDR2 SMNVEV (reference sequence). With 3 bases clipped from V and 8 bases from J, the junction kept 3 bases outside the gene matches. The CDR3 DNA sequence: TGTGCCAGCAGTTTCAGGACAGGCGAAGCTTTCTTT. Translated, it gives CASSFRTGEAFF.